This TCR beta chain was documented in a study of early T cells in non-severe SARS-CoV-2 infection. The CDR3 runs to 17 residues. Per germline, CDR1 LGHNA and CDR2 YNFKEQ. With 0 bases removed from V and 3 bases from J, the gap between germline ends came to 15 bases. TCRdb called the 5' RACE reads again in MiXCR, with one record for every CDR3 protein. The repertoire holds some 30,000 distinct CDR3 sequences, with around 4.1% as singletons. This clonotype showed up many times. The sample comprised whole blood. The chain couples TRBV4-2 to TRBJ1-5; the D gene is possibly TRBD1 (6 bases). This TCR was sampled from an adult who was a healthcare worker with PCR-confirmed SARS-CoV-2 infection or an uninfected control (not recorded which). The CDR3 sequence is CASSQDEGGISNQPQHF. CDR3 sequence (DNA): TGTGCCAGCAGCCAAGATGAAGGGGGAATTTCCAATCAGCCCCAGCATTTT.